Listed below are T cell receptor beta chains from one sample, sequenced in a study of T cell responses to AZD1222 COVID-19 vaccine. The repertoire was sequenced with immunoSEQ multiplex PCR; TCRdb's copy has only in-frame clones and lacks some. The repertoire consists of more than 140,000 clones, with approximately 90% occurring once and the leading ten covering approximately 5.3%. The sample in question was peripheral blood, obtained on day 0 of AZD1222 vaccination. Receptors were obtained from an adult in good health. Each CDR3 is given with its conserved first and last residue. A D gene is named only where the DNA matches it firmly. Expanded clones get a size class; other rows say once, few or many, or leave the size out.

abundance	d_gene	v_gene	j_gene	CDR3aa	CDR3nt
.	TRBD1	TRBV7-2	TRBJ2-2	CASSEGAGTGELFF	TGTGCCAGCAGCGAGGGGGCGGGCACCGGGGAGCTGTTTTTT
.	.	TRBV29-1	TRBJ1-5	CSVQMGGVGGNQPQHF	TGCAGCGTCCAAATGGGTGGGGTAGGAGGCAATCAGCCCCAGCATTTT
.	.	TRBV11-2	TRBJ2-5	CASSLQGPQETQYF	TGTGCCAGCAGCCTACAAGGCCCCCAGGAGACCCAGTACTTC
.	TRBD1	TRBV28	TRBJ2-3	CASSSIDRGRDTQYF	TGTGCCAGCAGTTCAATAGACAGGGGAAGAGATACGCAGTATTTT
.	TRBD2	TRBV7-2	TRBJ2-6	CAIPLAGASGANVLTF	TGTGCCATCCCCTTAGCGGGAGCCTCTGGGGCCAACGTCCTGACTTTC
.	TRBD1	TRBV4-1	TRBJ2-7	CASSQSRQGAYEQYF	TGCGCCAGCAGCCAAAGTAGACAGGGTGCCTACGAGCAGTACTTC
.	.	TRBV30	TRBJ1-3	CAWKEVGGNTIYF	TGTGCCTGGAAGGAGGTTGGTGGAAACACCATATATTTT
once	TRBD1	TRBV3-1/TRBV3-2	TRBJ2-3	CASSPRTGWTDTQYF	TGTGCCAGCAGCCCGCGGACAGGGTGGACAGATACGCAGTATTTT
.	.	TRBV11-2	TRBJ1-1	CASSTDWADEAFF	TGTGCCAGCAGCACCGACTGGGCAGATGAAGCTTTCTTT
.	.	TRBV30	TRBJ2-6	CACLRGTGANVLTF	TGTGCCTGCCTCAGGGGCACTGGGGCCAACGTCCTGACTTTC
.	.	TRBV18	TRBJ2-7	CASSPPGALNEQYF	TGTGCCAGCTCACCTCCAGGGGCGCTCAACGAGCAGTACTTC
.	.	TRBV4-1	TRBJ1-6	CASSQDRGSPLHF	TGCGCCAGCAGCCAAGATCGGGGGTCACCCCTCCACTTT
.	TRBD1	TRBV10-3	TRBJ2-1	CALSDRDNEQFF	TGTGCCCTATCGGACAGGGACAATGAGCAGTTCTTC
.	TRBD2	TRBV27	TRBJ2-1	CASSPALAGGEQFF	TGTGCCAGCAGTCCAGCACTAGCGGGAGGTGAGCAGTTCTTC
few	.	TRBV5-1	TRBJ1-1	CASSLEPRQTRNTEAFF	TGCGCCAGCAGCTTGGAACCGCGACAAACGAGAAACACTGAAGCTTTCTTT
once	.	TRBV10-1	TRBJ2-1	CASSEYNNPNEQFF	TGCGCCAGCAGTGAGTATAACAATCCCAATGAGCAGTTCTTC
.	.	TRBV7-2	TRBJ2-3	CASSQRSDTQYF	TGTGCCAGCAGCCAAAGGTCGGATACGCAGTATTTT
once	.	TRBV9	TRBJ1-2	CASSVGAGGVYGYTF	TGTGCCAGCAGCGTGGGGGCCGGAGGGGTCTATGGCTACACCTTC
.	TRBD2	TRBV7-6	TRBJ2-1	CASSFRLAVLNEQFF	TGTGCCAGCAGCTTCAGACTAGCGGTCCTCAATGAGCAGTTCTTC
once	.	TRBV19	TRBJ1-5	CASKIREGVGPQHF	TGTGCCAGTAAAATCAGAGAGGGAGTAGGGCCCCAGCATTTT
.	.	TRBV28	TRBJ1-1	CASMNDRRGAEAFF	TGTGCCAGCATGAATGATAGACGAGGGGCTGAAGCTTTCTTT
.	TRBD2	TRBV6-2/TRBV6-3	TRBJ2-2	CASSTGLAGVFGELFF	TGTGCCAGCAGTACAGGACTAGCGGGAGTATTCGGGGAGCTGTTTTTT
.	.	TRBV9	TRBJ2-1	CASTLTSTGEQFF	TGTGCCAGCACCCTGACTAGTACCGGTGAGCAGTTCTTC
.	.	TRBV18	TRBJ2-7	CASFESGTWGEQYF	TGTGCCAGCTTCGAATCCGGGACTTGGGGGGAGCAGTACTTC
.	.	TRBV4-3	TRBJ2-7	CASSQVYRDGTYEQYF	TGCGCCAGCAGCCAAGTATACCGGGACGGCACCTACGAGCAGTACTTC
.	TRBD2	TRBV11-2	TRBJ2-7	CASSASFPLAANYEQYF	TGTGCCAGCAGCGCAAGCTTTCCTCTAGCGGCAAACTACGAGCAGTACTTC
once	TRBD1	TRBV6-4	TRBJ2-2	CASSDHTGTGPGELFF	TGTGCCAGCAGTGACCATACCGGGACAGGGCCCGGGGAGCTGTTTTTT
.	TRBD2	TRBV4-3	TRBJ2-3	CASSQENLAGKGDTQYF	TGCGCCAGCAGCCAAGAAAATCTAGCGGGAAAGGGGGATACGCAGTATTTT
.	.	TRBV9	TRBJ2-7	CASSVGISYEQYF	TGTGCCAGCAGCGTAGGGATATCCTACGAGCAGTACTTC
.	TRBD2	TRBV6-5	TRBJ2-3	CASSRLAADTQYF	TGTGCCAGCAGCCGACTAGCCGCAGATACGCAGTATTTT
.	TRBD1	TRBV18	TRBJ2-1	CASSPDRDNEQFF	TGTGCCAGCTCACCGGACAGGGACAATGAGCAGTTCTTC
.	TRBD1	TRBV27	TRBJ2-2	CASRLTTGAAGELFF	TGTGCCAGCAGACTAACTACAGGGGCTGCCGGGGAGCTGTTTTTT
.	TRBD1	TRBV7-2	TRBJ1-6	CASSLGQGILNSPLHF	TGTGCCAGCAGCTTGGGACAGGGGATTTTGAATTCACCCCTCCACTTT
.	.	TRBV18	TRBJ1-3	CASSPASSGNTIYF	TGTGCCAGCTCACCAGCTAGCTCTGGAAACACCATATATTTT
.	.	TRBV30	TRBJ2-3	CAWRERSTDTQYF	TGTGCCTGGAGAGAAAGAAGCACAGATACGCAGTATTTT
.	TRBD1	TRBV19	TRBJ1-3	CASTGTGGSGNTIYF	TGTGCCAGTACGGGGACAGGGGGCTCTGGAAACACCATATATTTT
.	TRBD1	TRBV28	TRBJ1-6	CLTGMGNSPLHF	TGTTTGACAGGGATGGGTAATTCACCCCTCCACTTT
.	TRBD1	TRBV18	TRBJ2-7	CASSRQGSYEQYF	TGTGCCAGCTCCCGACAGGGGTCCTACGAGCAGTACTTC
.	.	TRBV2	TRBJ2-7	CASSLSHWQYF	TGTGCCAGCAGTCTTAGTCATTGGCAGTACTTC
once	.	TRBV7-8	TRBJ2-7	CASSLLAQKGEQYF	TGTGCCAGCAGCCTACTTGCCCAAAAGGGCGAGCAGTACTTC
few	TRBD1	TRBV19	TRBJ2-1	CASATGTHNEQFF	TGTGCCAGCGCGACAGGGACGCACAATGAGCAGTTCTTC
.	.	TRBV12-2	TRBJ1-6	CASRLGSYTVNSPLHF	TGTGCAAGTCGCTTAGGTTCGTACACGGTCAATTCACCCCTCCACTTT